The sequence of this T cell receptor beta chain was determined in a study of neurological immune-mediated disorders. Study-level findings and limits: Phylogenetic grouping assigned the repertoires of 18 of 34 multiple sclerosis patients to a single cluster of related CDR3 sequences. This cluster may be a repertoire-level signature. CDR3 amino acid sequences of expanded clones were not shared across subjects, a result suggesting private repertoires in all groups. The multiple sclerosis repertoire cluster lacked an association with any feature, whether clinical or MRI.

This clonotype was counted many times. As yet, its antigen is unknown. 5'RACE with 10-nucleotide random UMIs generated the cDNA. From the 5' RACE reads, TCRdb called clonotypes with MiXCR, one entry per CDR3 protein. This table holds under 25,000 distinct CDR3 sequences, roughly 2.6% found once. The sequenced sample was PBMCs. This TCR derives from a woman aged 18-29 years with multiple sclerosis.

The CDR3 region is CSAARGHSNTEAFF. CDR3 DNA sequence: TGCAGTGCGGCCCGGGGGCACTCCAACACTGAAGCTTTCTTT. The chain joins TRBV20-1 to TRBJ1-1; a possible D gene is TRBD1 (6 bases). CDR3 length equals 14 residues. V was pared by 6 bases and J by 2 bases, with 16 bases between. Germline assignment: CDR1 DFQATT and CDR2 SNEGSKA (reference sequence).